This T cell receptor (beta chain) was found in a study of chemoradiotherapy in HPV16-positive cancers. Libraries were prepared by immunoSEQ multiplex PCR; TCRdb keeps only in-frame clonotypes and omits some of them. The sample lists fewer than 3,000 clones, about 88% occurring once. This clone occurred once. Trimming removed 4 bases at V and 2 bases at J, with 9 bases between. CDR3 size: 13 residues. The germline gives CDR1 MNHEY, CDR2 SMNVEV (reference sequence). This chain connects TRBV27 to TRBJ2-7; the D is unclear. This receptor was identified in a human donor with HPV-associated anogenital cancer. The sample in question was tumor tissue, obtained from a patient who underwent chemoradiotherapy. CDR3 coding DNA: TGTGCCAGCAGTTGGAACCCCACCTACGAGCAGTACTTC. Amino acids: CASSWNPTYEQYF.